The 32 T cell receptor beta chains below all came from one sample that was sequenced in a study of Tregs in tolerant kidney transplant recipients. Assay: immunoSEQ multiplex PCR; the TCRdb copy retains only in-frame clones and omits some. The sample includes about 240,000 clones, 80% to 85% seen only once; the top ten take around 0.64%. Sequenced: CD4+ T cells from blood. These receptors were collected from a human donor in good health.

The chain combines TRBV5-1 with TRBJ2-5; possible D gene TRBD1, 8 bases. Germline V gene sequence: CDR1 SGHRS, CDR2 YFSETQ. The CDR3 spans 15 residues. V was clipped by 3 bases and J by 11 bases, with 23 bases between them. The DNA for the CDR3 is TGCGCCAGCAGCTCCGCAGGGGGCGCGTCGCGGGAGCAGTACTTC. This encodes CASSSAGGASREQYF. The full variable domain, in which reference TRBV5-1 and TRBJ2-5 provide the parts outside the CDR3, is KAGVTQTPRYLIKTRGQQVTLSCSPISGHRSVSWYQQTPGQGLQFLFEYFSETQRNKGNFPGRFSGRQFSNSRSEMNVSTLELGDSALYLCASSSAGGASREQYFGPGTRLLVL.

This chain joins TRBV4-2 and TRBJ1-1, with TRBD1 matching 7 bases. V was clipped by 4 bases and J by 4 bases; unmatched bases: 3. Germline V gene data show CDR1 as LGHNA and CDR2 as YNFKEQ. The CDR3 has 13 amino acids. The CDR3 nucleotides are TGTGCCAGCAGCCCACAGGGGATCACTGAAGCTTTCTTT. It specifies CASSPQGITEAFF.

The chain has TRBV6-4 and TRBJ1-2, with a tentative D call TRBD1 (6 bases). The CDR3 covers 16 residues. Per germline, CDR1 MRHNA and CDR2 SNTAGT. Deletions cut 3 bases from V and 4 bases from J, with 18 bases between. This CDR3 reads CASSDGNAGAGYGYTF. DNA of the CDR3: TGTGCCAGCAGTGATGGGAACGCGGGGGCAGGCTATGGCTACACCTTC.

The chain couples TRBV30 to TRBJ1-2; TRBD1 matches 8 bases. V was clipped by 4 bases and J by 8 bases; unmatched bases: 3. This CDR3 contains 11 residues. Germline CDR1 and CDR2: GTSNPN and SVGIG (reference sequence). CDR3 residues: CAWTRGRGYTF. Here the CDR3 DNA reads TGTGCCTGGACCAGGGGGCGCGGCTACACCTTC.

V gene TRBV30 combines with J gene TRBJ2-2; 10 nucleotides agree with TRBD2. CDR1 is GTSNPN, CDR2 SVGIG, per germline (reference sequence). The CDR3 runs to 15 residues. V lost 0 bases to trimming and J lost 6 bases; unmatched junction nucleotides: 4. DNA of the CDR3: TGTGCCTGGAGTGTAAGACTAGCGGGTTCCGGGGAGCTGTTTTTT. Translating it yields CAWSVRLAGSGELFF. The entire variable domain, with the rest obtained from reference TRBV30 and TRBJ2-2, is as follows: SQTIHQWPATLVQPVGSPLSLECTVEGTSNPNLYWYRQAAGRGLQLLFYSVGIGQISSEVPQNLSASRPQDRQFILSSKKLLLSDSGFYLCAWSVRLAGSGELFFGEGSRLTVL.

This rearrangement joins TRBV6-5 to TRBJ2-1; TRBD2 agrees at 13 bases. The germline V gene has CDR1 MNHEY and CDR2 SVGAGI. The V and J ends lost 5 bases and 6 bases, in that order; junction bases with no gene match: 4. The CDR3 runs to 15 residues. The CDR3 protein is CASSARLAGGNEQFF. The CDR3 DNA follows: TGTGCCAGCAGTGCCCGACTAGCGGGAGGCAATGAGCAGTTCTTC.

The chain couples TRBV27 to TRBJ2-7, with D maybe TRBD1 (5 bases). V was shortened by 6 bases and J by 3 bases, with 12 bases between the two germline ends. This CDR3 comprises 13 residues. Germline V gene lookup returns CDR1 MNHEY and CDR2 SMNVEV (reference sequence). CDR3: CASSLVGDYEQYF. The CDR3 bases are TGTGCCAGCAGCCTTGTAGGGGACTACGAGCAGTACTTC.

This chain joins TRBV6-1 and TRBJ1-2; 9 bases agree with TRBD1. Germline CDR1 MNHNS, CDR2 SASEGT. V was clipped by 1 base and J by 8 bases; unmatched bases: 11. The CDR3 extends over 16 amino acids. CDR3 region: CASSEELLQGAAGYTF. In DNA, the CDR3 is TGTGCCAGCAGTGAAGAGTTATTACAGGGGGCAGCGGGCTACACCTTC.

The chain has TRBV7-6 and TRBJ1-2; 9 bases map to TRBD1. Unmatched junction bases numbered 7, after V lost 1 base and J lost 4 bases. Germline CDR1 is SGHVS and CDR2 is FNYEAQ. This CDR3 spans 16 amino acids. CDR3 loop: CASSLERGQGVYGYTF. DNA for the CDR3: TGTGCCAGCAGCTTAGAGAGGGGACAGGGAGTCTATGGCTACACCTTC.

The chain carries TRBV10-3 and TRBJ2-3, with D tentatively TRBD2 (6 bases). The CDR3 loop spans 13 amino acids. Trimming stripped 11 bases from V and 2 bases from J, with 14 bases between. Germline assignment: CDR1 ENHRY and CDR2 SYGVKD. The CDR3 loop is CASGERHTDTQYF. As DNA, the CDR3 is TGTGCCTCGGGGGAGCGGCACACAGATACGCAGTATTTT.

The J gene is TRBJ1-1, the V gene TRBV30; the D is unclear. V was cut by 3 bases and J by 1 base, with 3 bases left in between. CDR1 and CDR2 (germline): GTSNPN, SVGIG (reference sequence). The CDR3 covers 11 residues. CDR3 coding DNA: TGTGCCTGGAGAAAGAACACTGAAGCTTTCTTT. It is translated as CAWRKNTEAFF.

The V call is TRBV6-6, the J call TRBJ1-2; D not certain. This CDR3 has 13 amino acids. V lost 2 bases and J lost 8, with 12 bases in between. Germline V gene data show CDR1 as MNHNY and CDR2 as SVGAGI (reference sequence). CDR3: CASSYDGLLGYTF. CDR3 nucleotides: TGTGCCAGCAGTTACGATGGGCTGCTAGGCTACACCTTC.

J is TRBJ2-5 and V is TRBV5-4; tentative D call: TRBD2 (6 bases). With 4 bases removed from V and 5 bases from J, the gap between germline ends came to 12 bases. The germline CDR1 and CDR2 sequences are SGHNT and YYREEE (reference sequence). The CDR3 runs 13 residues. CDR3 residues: CASSPTRGETQYF. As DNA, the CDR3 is TGTGCCAGCAGCCCCACACGGGGGGAGACCCAGTACTTC.

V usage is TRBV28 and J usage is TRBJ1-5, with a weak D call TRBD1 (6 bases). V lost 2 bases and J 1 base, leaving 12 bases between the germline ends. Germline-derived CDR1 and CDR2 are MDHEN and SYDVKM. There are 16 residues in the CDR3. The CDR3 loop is CASSLMGGRSNQPQHF. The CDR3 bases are TGTGCCAGCAGTTTAATGGGGGGCAGGAGCAATCAGCCCCAGCATTTT.

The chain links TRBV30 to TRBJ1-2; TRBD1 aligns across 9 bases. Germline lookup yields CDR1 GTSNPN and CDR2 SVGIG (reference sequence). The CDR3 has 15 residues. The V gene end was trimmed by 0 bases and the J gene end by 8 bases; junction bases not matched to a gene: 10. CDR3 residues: CAWSVDDRGSGGYTF. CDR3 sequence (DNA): TGTGCCTGGAGTGTAGACGACAGGGGGTCGGGGGGCTACACCTTC.

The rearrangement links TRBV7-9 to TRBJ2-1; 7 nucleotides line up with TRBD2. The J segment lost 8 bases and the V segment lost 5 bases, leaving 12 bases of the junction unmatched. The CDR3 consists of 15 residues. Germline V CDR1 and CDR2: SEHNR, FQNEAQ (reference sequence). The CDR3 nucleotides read TGTGCCAGCAGCAAGATGACTAGCCCCGGCTATGAGCAGTTCTTC. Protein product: CASSKMTSPGYEQFF.

CDR3 DNA sequence: TGTGCCAGCAGCTCCGGACAGCGTGCCGGCGAGCAGTACTTC. The encoded protein is CASSSGQRAGEQYF. The chain couples TRBV6-1 to TRBJ2-7; D possibly corresponds to TRBD1 (6 bases). V was shortened by 6 bases and J by 6 bases, with 18 bases between the two germline ends. CDR3 length: 14 amino acids. The germline V gene has CDR1 MNHNS and CDR2 SASEGT.

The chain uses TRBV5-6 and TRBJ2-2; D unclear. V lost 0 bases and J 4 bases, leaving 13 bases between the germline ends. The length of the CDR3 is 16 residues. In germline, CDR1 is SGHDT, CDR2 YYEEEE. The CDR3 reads CASSLVHQMATGELFF. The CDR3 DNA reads TGTGCCAGCAGCTTGGTACATCAGATGGCCACCGGGGAGCTGTTTTTT.

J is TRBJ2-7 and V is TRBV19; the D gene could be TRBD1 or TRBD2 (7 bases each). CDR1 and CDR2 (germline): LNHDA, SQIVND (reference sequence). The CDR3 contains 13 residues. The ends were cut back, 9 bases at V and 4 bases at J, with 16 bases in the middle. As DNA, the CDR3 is TGTGCCAGCGGAAACAGGGGACTATACGAGCAGTACTTC. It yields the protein CASGNRGLYEQYF.

The CDR3 DNA is TGTGCCAGCAGTGGCCGGGACAGGGGCGATGAGCAGTTCTTC. Its protein product is CASSGRDRGDEQFF. V gene TRBV6-1 combines with J gene TRBJ2-1, with 10 bases matching TRBD1. V shed 4 bases, J shed 8 bases, and the junction held 5 bases outside the gene matches. The CDR3 contains 14 residues. The germline gives CDR1 MNHNS, CDR2 SASEGT.

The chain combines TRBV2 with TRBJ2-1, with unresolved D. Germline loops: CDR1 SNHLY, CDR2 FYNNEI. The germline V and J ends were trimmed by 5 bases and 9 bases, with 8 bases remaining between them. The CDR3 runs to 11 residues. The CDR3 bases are TGTGCCAGCAGTTTAATCCCTGAGCAGTTCTTC. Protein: CASSLIPEQFF.

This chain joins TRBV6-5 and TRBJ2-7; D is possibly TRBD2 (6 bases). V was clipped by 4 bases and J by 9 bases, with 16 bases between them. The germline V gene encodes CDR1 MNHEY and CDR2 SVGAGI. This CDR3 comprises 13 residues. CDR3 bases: TGTGCCAGCAGTTCGGGGAGGATTTTTGGGCAGTACTTC. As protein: CASSSGRIFGQYF.

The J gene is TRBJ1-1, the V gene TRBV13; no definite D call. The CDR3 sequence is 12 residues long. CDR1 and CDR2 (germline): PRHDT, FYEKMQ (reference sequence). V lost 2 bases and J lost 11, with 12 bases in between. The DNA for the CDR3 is TGTGCCAGCAGCTTAATAGGCTTTGGGGCTTTCTTT. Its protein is CASSLIGFGAFF. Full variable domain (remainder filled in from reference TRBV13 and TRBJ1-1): AAGVIQSPRHLIKEKRETATLKCYPIPRHDTVYWYQQGPGQDPQFLISFYEKMQSDKGSIPDRFSAQQFSDYHSELNMSSLELGDSALYFCASSLIGFGAFFGQGTRLTVV.

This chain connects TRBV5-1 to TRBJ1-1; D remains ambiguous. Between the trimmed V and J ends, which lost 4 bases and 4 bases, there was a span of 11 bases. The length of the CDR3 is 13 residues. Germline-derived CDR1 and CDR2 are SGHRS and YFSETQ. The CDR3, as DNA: TGCGCCAGCAGCCTCGGGGAGGGCACTGAAGCTTTCTTT. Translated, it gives CASSLGEGTEAFF.

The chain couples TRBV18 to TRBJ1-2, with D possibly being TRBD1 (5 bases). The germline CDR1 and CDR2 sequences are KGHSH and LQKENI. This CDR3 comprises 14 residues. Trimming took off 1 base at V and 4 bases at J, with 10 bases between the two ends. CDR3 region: CASSPQEGPYGYTF. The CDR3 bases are TGTGCCAGCTCACCACAGGAGGGACCCTATGGCTACACCTTC.

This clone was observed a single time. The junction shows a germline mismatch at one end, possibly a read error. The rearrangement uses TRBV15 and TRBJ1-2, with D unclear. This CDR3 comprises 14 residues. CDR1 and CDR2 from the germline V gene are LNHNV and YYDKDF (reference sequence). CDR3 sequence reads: CATSRDVGGIGHTF. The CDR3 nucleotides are TGTGCCACCAGCAGAGATGTTGGCGGGATTGGCCACACCTTC.

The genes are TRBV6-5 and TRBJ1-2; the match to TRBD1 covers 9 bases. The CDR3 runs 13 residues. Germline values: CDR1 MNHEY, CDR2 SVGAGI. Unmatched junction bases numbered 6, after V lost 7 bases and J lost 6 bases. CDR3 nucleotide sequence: TGTGCCAGCAAACTTACAGGGGGCGATGGCTACACCTTC. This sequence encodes CASKLTGGDGYTF.

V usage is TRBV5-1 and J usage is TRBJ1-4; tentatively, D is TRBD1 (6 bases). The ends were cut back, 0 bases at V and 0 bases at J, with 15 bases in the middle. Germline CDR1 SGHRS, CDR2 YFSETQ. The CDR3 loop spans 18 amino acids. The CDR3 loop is CASSLGQATLATNEKLFF. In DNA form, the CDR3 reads TGCGCCAGCAGCTTGGGACAGGCAACTCTTGCAACTAATGAAAAACTGTTTTTT.

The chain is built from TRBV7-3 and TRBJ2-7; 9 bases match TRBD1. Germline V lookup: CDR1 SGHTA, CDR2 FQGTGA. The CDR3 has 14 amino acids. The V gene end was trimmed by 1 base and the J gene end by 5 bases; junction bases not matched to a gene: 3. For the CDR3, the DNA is TGTGCCAGCAGCTTAAAGGGGACAGGGCACGAGCAGTACTTC. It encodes CASSLKGTGHEQYF.

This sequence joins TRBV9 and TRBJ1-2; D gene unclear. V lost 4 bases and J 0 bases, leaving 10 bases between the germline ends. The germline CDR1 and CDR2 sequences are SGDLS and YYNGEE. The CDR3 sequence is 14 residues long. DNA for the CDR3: TGTGCCAGCAGCCCCAGTGGGGCTAACTATGGCTACACCTTC. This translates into CASSPSGANYGYTF.

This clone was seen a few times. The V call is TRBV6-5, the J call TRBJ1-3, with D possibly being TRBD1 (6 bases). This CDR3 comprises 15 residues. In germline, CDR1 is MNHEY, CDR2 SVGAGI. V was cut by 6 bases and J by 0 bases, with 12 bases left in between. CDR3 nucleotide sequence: TGTGCCAGCAGATTACAGGGTCACTCTGGAAACACCATATATTTT. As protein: CASRLQGHSGNTIYF.

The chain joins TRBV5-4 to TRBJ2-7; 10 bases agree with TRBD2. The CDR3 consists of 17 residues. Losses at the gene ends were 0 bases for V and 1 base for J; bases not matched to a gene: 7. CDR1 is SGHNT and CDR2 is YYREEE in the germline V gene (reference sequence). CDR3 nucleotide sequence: TGTGCCAGCAGCTTGGACGGGACTAGCGATAAGTCCTACGAGCAGTACTTC. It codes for CASSLDGTSDKSYEQYF.